Listed below are T cell receptor beta chains from one sample, sequenced in a study of identical twins. TCRdb re-derived calls from the 5' RACE reads in MiXCR, one entry per CDR3 protein. The sample consists of more than 650,000 distinct CDR3 sequences, around 5.7% of them appearing once. The sequencing input was naive T cells sorted from blood. The receptor set was obtained from a young man in good health. The CDR3 runs from the conserved cysteine through the conserved F or W. The D gene is left open where the match is weak. The listing skips clone size in some rows; elsewhere it reads once, few, many or a size class.

d_call	clone_size	v_call	j_call	cdr3_aa	cdr3_nt
.	few	TRBV28	TRBJ1-1	CASFLEAVPTEAFF	TGTGCCAGCTTCCTCGAGGCAGTCCCCACTGAAGCTTTCTTT
TRBD1	many	TRBV12-3/TRBV12-4	TRBJ2-5	CASSLTGVETQYF	TGTGCCAGCAGTTTAACAGGGGTGGAGACCCAGTACTTC
.	few	TRBV20-1	TRBJ2-1	CSARDTSTLNEQFF	TGCAGTGCTAGGGACACATCGACGTTGAATGAGCAGTTCTTC
.	many	TRBV29-1	TRBJ2-5	CSVEPGEETQYF	TGCAGCGTTGAGCCCGGCGAAGAGACCCAGTACTTC
.	.	TRBV7-2	TRBJ2-7	CASSQMGAGFYEQYF	TGTGCCAGCAGCCAGATGGGGGCTGGATTCTACGAGCAGTACTTC
.	many	TRBV14	TRBJ1-1	CASSRELNTEAFF	TGTGCCAGCAGCCGGGAACTGAACACTGAAGCTTTCTTT
.	many	TRBV7-3	TRBJ1-2	CASSPLGANYGYTF	TGTGCCAGCAGCCCCCTAGGGGCGAACTATGGCTACACCTTC
.	few	TRBV7-9	TRBJ2-1	CASSSRAGPANEQFF	TGTGCCAGCAGCTCTCGCGCGGGTCCAGCCAATGAGCAGTTCTTC
TRBD2	few	TRBV11-2	TRBJ2-1	CASSPLSGTSIPNEQFF	TGTGCCAGCAGCCCCCTCTCCGGGACTAGCATTCCCAATGAGCAGTTCTTC
.	.	TRBV27	TRBJ2-7	CASSLSIAGVGYEQYF	TGTGCCAGCAGTTTATCGATCGCTGGGGTTGGGTACGAGCAGTACTTC
.	.	TRBV20-1	TRBJ2-7	CSARSVDTYEQYF	TGCAGTGCTAGATCCGTAGATACCTACGAGCAGTACTTC
TRBD2	many	TRBV10-3	TRBJ2-1	CAIMRGVNIAGELYNEQFF	TGTGCCATAATGAGGGGTGTGAATATAGCGGGAGAGCTTTACAATGAGCAGTTCTTC
TRBD1	few	TRBV5-1	TRBJ2-5	CASNPGQRWETQYF	TGCGCCAGCAATCCGGGACAGAGGTGGGAGACCCAGTACTTC
.	few	TRBV24-1	TRBJ1-5	CATSDYSYQPQHF	TGTGCCACCAGTGATTATTCGTATCAGCCCCAGCATTTT
TRBD2	.	TRBV7-2	TRBJ2-5	CASSGLAGGPLETQYF	TGTGCCAGCAGCGGACTAGCGGGAGGGCCATTGGAGACCCAGTACTTC
.	.	TRBV30	TRBJ1-2	CAWGTWSGYTF	TGTGCCTGGGGAACTTGGTCTGGCTACACCTTC
.	few	TRBV5-1	TRBJ2-3	CASRLTARGDTQYF	TGCGCCAGCAGGCTGACAGCTCGAGGCGATACGCAGTATTTT
.	many	TRBV10-1	TRBJ2-1	CASSGLVGNEQFF	TGCGCCAGCAGTGGGCTAGTCGGCAATGAGCAGTTCTTC
TRBD2	many	TRBV29-1	TRBJ2-3	CSVLPGTTTDTQYF	TGCAGCGTTCTACCAGGGACTACCACAGATACGCAGTATTTT
.	many	TRBV7-9	TRBJ2-1	CASSLASLVKGDEQFF	TGTGCCAGCAGCTTAGCTAGTCTAGTGAAGGGTGATGAGCAGTTCTTC
.	.	TRBV7-9	TRBJ1-1	CASSLDGHAAFF	TGTGCCAGCAGCTTAGATGGGCACGCAGCTTTCTTT
.	few	TRBV28	TRBJ2-5	CASIRSGPGQETQYF	TGTGCCAGCATCCGCAGCGGGCCCGGCCAAGAGACCCAGTACTTC
TRBD2	.	TRBV11-3	TRBJ2-1	CASSYRLAGSYNEQFF	TGTGCCAGCAGCTATAGACTAGCCGGCTCCTACAATGAGCAGTTCTTC
.	many	TRBV16	TRBJ1-1	CASSQSTVLMNTEAFF	TGTGCCAGCAGCCAATCCACAGTATTAATGAACACTGAAGCTTTCTTT
.	.	TRBV4-1	TRBJ2-7	CASSQDGVTEPNF	TGCGCCAGCAGCCAAGATGGAGTTACAGAGCCCAACTTC
TRBD2	many	TRBV28	TRBJ2-3	CASSLVSGGVTDTQYF	TGTGCCAGCAGTTTGGTGTCGGGAGGTGTAACAGATACGCAGTATTTT
.	many	TRBV29-1	TRBJ2-5	CSVDRGIKETQYF	TGCAGCGTTGACCGCGGGATAAAAGAGACCCAGTACTTC
TRBD2	many	TRBV20-1	TRBJ2-5	CSARLRLARETQYF	TGCAGTGCTAGACTAAGACTAGCGAGGGAGACCCAGTACTTC
TRBD2	many	TRBV5-1	TRBJ2-3	CASSVPLAGGITDTQYF	TGCGCCAGCAGCGTACCTTTAGCGGGAGGGATCACAGATACGCAGTATTTT
.	few	TRBV6-1	TRBJ2-7	CASSVHKSSYEQYF	TGTGCCAGCAGTGTACATAAGAGCTCCTACGAGCAGTACTTC
.	.	TRBV7-6	TRBJ2-2	CASSSDSWTGELFF	TGTGCCAGCAGCTCAGACAGTTGGACCGGGGAGCTGTTTTTT
.	many	TRBV4-3	TRBJ2-5	CASSQLPGPQETQYF	TGCGCCAGCAGCCAACTACCGGGACCCCAAGAGACCCAGTACTTC
.	few	TRBV12-3/TRBV12-4	TRBJ2-2	CASVASELGELFF	TGTGCCAGCGTGGCTAGCGAGCTCGGGGAGCTGTTTTTT
TRBD1	few	TRBV6-5	TRBJ2-1	CASSSNGQATYNEQFF	TGTGCCAGCAGTTCCAACGGACAGGCCACCTACAATGAGCAGTTCTTC
TRBD1	many	TRBV9	TRBJ1-1	CASSVDRANTEAFF	TGTGCCAGCAGCGTGGACAGGGCGAACACTGAAGCTTTCTTT
.	many	TRBV12-3/TRBV12-4	TRBJ2-4	CASRTLEKNIQYF	TGTGCCAGCAGGACCCTCGAGAAGAACATTCAGTACTTC
.	.	TRBV20-1	TRBJ1-2	CSARGTGYYGYTF	TGCAGTGCTAGAGGAACGGGATACTATGGCTACACCTTC
.	few	TRBV10-3	TRBJ2-1	CAISKGHDNEQFF	TGTGCCATCAGCAAAGGACACGACAATGAGCAGTTCTTC
TRBD1	.	TRBV12-3/TRBV12-4	TRBJ1-2	CASSPRTGSVNGYTF	TGTGCCAGCAGTCCCAGGACAGGGTCGGTCAACGGCTACACCTTC
.	many	TRBV12-3/TRBV12-4	TRBJ1-4	CASTLGNEKLFF	TGTGCCAGCACCCTCGGAAATGAAAAACTGTTTTTT
.	.	TRBV3-1	TRBJ2-6	CASSLSGSSGANVLTF	TGTGCCAGCAGCCTCTCAGGGAGCTCTGGGGCCAACGTCCTGACTTTC
TRBD2	many	TRBV5-6	TRBJ2-3	CASSRRLAGPTDTQYF	TGTGCCAGCAGCCGGCGACTAGCGGGGCCCACAGATACGCAGTATTTT
.	few	TRBV7-9	TRBJ2-7	CASRPRGSAKGEQYF	TGTGCCAGCAGGCCCCGAGGTAGCGCGAAAGGCGAGCAGTACTTC